This record concerns one T cell receptor beta chain sequence. The data originate from a study of blood T cell repertoires in COVID-19. At the level of the study: Some COVID-19 samples were acute and others convalescent; all came from the United States, Italy and Spain. T cells, B-cell-depleted T cells, or PBMCs supplied cDNA or gDNA.

The authors' processing: Reference gene primers were amplified, and this amplification served to estimate nucleated cell counts. Assay: immunoSEQ multiplex PCR; the TCRdb copy retains only in-frame clones and omits some. Clonal size and the V and J genes are those of that table, whereas D and trimming came from the DNA. The data hold about 130,000 clones, with 70% to 85% observed a single time. The sample taken for sequencing was peripheral blood. This TCR was recovered from a woman older than 75 with acute or convalescent COVID-19.

DNA of the CDR3: TGTGCCAGCAGCTTGGGACAGGGGTTTAATTCACCCCTCCACTTT. Encoded protein: CASSLGQGFNSPLHF. The chain joins TRBV7-8 to TRBJ1-6; 10 bases map to TRBD1. V lost 3 bases and J lost 6; bases outside the gene matches: 2. The CDR3 spans 15 residues. Germline V gene data show CDR1 as SGHVS and CDR2 as FQNEAQ.